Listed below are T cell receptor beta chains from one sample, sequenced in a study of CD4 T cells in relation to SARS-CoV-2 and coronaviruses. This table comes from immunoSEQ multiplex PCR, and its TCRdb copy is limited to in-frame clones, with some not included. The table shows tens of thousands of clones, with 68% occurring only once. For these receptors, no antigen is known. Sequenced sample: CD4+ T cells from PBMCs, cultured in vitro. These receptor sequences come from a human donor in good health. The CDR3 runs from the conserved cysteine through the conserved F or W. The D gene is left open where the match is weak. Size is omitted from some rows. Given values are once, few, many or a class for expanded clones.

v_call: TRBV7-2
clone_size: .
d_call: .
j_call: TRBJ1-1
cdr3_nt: TGTGCCAGCAGCTTAGTAGAGGGCTTGAACACTGAAGCTTTCTTT
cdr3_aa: CASSLVEGLNTEAFF

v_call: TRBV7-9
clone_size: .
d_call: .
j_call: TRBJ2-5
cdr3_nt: TGTGCCCCCGGGCAGGGGGGAAAAGAGACCCAGTACTTC
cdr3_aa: CAPGQGGKETQYF

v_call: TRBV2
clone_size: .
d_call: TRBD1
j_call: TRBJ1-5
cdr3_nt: TGTGCCAGCAGTGTTTATGGTGGACAGGCGGGGCAGCCCCAGCATTTT
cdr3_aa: CASSVYGGQAGQPQHF

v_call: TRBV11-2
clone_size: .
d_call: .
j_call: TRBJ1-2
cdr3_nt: TGTGCCAGCAGCTTAAAAGGCTATGGCTACACCTTC
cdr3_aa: CASSLKGYGYTF

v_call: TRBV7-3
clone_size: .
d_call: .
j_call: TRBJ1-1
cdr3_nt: TGTGCCAGCAGCTTACAGGAGAACACTGAAGCTTTCTTT
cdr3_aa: CASSLQENTEAFF

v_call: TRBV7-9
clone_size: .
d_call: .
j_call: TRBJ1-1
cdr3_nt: TGTGCCAGCAGCTTAGGTGGCCGTGGGGATAACACTGAAGCTTTCTTT
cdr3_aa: CASSLGGRGDNTEAFF

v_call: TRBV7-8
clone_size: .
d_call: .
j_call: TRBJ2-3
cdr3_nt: TGTGCCAGCAGCGGGTTTGGGCGGGGCACAGATACGCAGTATTTT
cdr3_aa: CASSGFGRGTDTQYF

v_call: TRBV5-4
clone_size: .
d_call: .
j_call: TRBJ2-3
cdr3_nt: TGTGCCAGCAGCACTGCTGGACTAGATACGCAGTATTTT
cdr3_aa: CASSTAGLDTQYF

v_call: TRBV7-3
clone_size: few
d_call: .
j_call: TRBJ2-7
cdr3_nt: TGTGCCAGCAGCTTAAACAGTAACTCCTACGAGCAGTACTTC
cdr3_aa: CASSLNSNSYEQYF

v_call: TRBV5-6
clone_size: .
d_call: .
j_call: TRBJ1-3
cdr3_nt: TGTGCCAGCAGCTCGCTCCAGGGCGATGCTGGAAACACCATATATTTT
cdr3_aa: CASSSLQGDAGNTIYF

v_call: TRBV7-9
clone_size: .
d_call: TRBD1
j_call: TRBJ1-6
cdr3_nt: TGTGCCAGCACTCGTGGAGGACAGGGGGCTTCACCCCTCCACTTT
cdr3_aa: CASTRGGQGASPLHF

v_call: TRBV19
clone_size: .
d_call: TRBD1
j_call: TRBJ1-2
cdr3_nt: TGTGCCAGTAGTAAGCACGACAGGGTCAAGAACTATGGCTACACCTTC
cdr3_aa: CASSKHDRVKNYGYTF

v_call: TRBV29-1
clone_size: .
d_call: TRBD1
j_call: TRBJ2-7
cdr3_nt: TGCAGCGTTGACACAGGGGGCGGGAACGAGCAGTACTTC
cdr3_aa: CSVDTGGGNEQYF

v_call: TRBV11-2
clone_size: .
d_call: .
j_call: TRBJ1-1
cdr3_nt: TGTGCCAGCACCTTCCAGGGAGGGTCTGGAACTGAAGCTTTCTTT
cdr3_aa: CASTFQGGSGTEAFF

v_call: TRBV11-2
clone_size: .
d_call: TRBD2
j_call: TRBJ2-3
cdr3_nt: TGTGCCAGCAGTTTAGGGACTAGCGGGAGTACGCCAGATACGCAGTATTTT
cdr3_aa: CASSLGTSGSTPDTQYF

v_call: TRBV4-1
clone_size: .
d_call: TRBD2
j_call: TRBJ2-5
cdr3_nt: TGCGCCAGCAGCACGGGACTAGCGGCTTTTTTCCAAGAGACCCAGTACTTC
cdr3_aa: CASSTGLAAFFQETQYF

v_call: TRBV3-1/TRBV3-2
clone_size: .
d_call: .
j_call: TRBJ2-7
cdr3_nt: TGTGCCAGCAGTCCCCTATTAGCGAGGTCTCGCGAGCAGTACTTC
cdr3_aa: CASSPLLARSREQYF

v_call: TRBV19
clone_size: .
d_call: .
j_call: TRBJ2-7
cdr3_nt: TGTGCCAGTAGCTATTCCCGGGGGTCCTACGAGCAGTACTTC
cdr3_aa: CASSYSRGSYEQYF

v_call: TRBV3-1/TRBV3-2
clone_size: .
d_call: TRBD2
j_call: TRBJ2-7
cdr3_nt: TGTGCCAGCAGCCAAGAGGGGGCGGGGGGCTCCTACGAGCAGTACTTC
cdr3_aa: CASSQEGAGGSYEQYF

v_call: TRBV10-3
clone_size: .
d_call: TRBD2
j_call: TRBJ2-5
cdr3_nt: TGTGCCATCAGTGATACCTCCTCCGGGACTAAGCGGCAGACCCAGTACTTC
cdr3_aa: CAISDTSSGTKRQTQYF

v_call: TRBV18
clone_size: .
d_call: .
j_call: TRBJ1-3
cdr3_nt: TGTGCCAGCTCACCACCGAGGGCAGAAACCCTGGGAAACACCATATATTTT
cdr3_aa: CASSPPRAETLGNTIYF

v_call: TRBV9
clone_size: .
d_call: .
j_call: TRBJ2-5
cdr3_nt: TGTGCCAGCAGCGTAGGAGGGGCCCAAGAGACCCAGTACTTC
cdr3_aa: CASSVGGAQETQYF

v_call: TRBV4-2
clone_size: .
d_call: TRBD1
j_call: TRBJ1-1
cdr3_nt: TGTGCCAGCAGCCAAGGGACAGGGTTCATGAACACTGAAGCTTTCTTT
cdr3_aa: CASSQGTGFMNTEAFF

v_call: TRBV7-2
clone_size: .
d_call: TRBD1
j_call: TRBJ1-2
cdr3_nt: TGTGCCAGCAGCTTAGTGAGACAGGGGTACGATGGCTACACCTTC
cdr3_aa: CASSLVRQGYDGYTF

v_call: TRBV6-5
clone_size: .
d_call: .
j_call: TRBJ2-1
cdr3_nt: TGTGCCAGCAGTTACGGTCGCTACAATGAGCAGTTCTTC
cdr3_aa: CASSYGRYNEQFF

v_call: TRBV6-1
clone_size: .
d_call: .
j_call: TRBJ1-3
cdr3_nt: TGTGCCAGCAGTGAGGGTTTATCCGGAAACACCATATATTTT
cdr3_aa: CASSEGLSGNTIYF

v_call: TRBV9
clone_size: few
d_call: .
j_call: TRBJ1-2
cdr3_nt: TGTGCCAGCAGCGTAGATGAGGGGACCTATGGCTACACCTTC
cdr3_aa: CASSVDEGTYGYTF

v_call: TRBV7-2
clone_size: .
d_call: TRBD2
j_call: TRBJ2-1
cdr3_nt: TGTGCCAGCAGTCTTTGGGGACTAGCGGGGGAGCAGTTCTTC
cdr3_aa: CASSLWGLAGEQFF

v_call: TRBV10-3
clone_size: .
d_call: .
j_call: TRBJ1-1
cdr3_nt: TGTGCCATCAGAAGGGACCCGAACACTGAAGCTTTCTTT
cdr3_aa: CAIRRDPNTEAFF

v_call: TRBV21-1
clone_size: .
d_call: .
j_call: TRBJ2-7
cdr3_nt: TGTGCCAGCAGCCCCCGACCTATGAGCTCCTACGAGCAGTACTTC
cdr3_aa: CASSPRPMSSYEQYF

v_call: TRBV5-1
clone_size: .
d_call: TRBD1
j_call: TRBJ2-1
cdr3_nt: TGCGCCAGCAGCCGCGACAGGGTGACGACGAATGAGCAGTTCTTC
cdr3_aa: CASSRDRVTTNEQFF

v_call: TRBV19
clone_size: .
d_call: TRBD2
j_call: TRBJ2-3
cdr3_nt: TGTGCCAGTAGTATACCGGGACTAGCGGGGAGCACAGATACGCAGTATTTT
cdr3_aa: CASSIPGLAGSTDTQYF

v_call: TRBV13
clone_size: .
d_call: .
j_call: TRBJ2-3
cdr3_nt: TGTGCCAGCAGCTTAGGGTGGGGAGGACTGACAGATACGCAGTATTTT
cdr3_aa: CASSLGWGGLTDTQYF

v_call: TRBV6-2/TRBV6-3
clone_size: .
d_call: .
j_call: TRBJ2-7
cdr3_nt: TGTGCCAGCAGTAACACCTGGCGGGCTATAAGCTCCTACGAGCAGTACTTC
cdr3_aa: CASSNTWRAISSYEQYF

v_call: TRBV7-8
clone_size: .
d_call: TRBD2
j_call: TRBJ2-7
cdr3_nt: TGTGCCAGCAGCTTGGCTAGCGGGGGACCCTACGAGCAGTACTTC
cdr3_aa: CASSLASGGPYEQYF

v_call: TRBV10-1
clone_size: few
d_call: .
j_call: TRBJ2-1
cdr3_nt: TGCGCCAGCAGTGGAGCTGGGAGACGGAGTGAGCAGTTCTTC
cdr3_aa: CASSGAGRRSEQFF

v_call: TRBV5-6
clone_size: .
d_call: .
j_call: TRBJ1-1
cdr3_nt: TGTGCCAGCAGCTTCCGGGACCGGGGCGCTGAAGCTTTCTTT
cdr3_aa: CASSFRDRGAEAFF